This TCR beta chain was sequenced in a study of cytomegalovirus exposure and HLA in healthy donors. Turning to this clone: The antigen remains unidentified.

PCR was performed using 60 Vbeta and 13 Jbeta primers. Here immunoSEQ multiplex PCR was the method, and the copy in TCRdb shows in-frame clones only, minus some. This table holds about 150,000 clones, over 80% found once. Trimming removed 0 bases from V and 6 bases from J, with 23 bases in between. Germline CDR1 LGHNA, CDR2 YSLEER. The CDR3 sequence is 18 residues long. Overall study results and limits: Reportedly, cytomegalovirus status was diagnosed with high sensitivity and specificity.

This clonotype originated in a boy aged 2-15 years in good health and CMV-seronegative. Sequencing used PBMCs. The chain joins TRBV4-3 to TRBJ1-1, with a possible D match to TRBD1 (6 bases). The CDR3 reads CASSQELTGTIGHSEAFF. For the CDR3, the DNA is TGCGCCAGCAGCCAAGAACTCACAGGGACCATAGGGCACTCTGAAGCTTTCTTT.